This T cell receptor (beta chain) was identified in a study of blood T cell repertoires in COVID-19. Study summary: Collection of acute and convalescent COVID-19 samples took place in the United States, Italy and Spain. PBMCs, B-cell-depleted T cells, or T cells were the source of the cDNA or gDNA that made up the material.

Under the authors' procedure: Reference gene primer amplification yielded estimated nucleated cell counts. Assay: immunoSEQ multiplex PCR; the TCRdb copy retains only in-frame clones and omits some. The V and J calls and clone size were taken over from that table, and D and trimming were inferred from the DNA. This table has some 520,000 clones, approximately 89% appearing once. One Seattle source followed patients from active infection through their disease course. The germline CDR1 and CDR2 sequences are MGHRA and YSYEKL. The ends were cut back, 3 bases at V and 3 bases at J, with 6 bases in the middle. The CDR3 has 13 amino acids.

The chain recombines TRBV4-1 with TRBJ1-3, with unresolved D. Specimen: peripheral blood. The clonotype originates from a man aged 18 to 29 with COVID-19, enrolled during active disease. The CDR3 DNA sequence: TGCGCCAGCAGCCACCCCAGTGGAAACACCATATATTTT. Translation gives CASSHPSGNTIYF.